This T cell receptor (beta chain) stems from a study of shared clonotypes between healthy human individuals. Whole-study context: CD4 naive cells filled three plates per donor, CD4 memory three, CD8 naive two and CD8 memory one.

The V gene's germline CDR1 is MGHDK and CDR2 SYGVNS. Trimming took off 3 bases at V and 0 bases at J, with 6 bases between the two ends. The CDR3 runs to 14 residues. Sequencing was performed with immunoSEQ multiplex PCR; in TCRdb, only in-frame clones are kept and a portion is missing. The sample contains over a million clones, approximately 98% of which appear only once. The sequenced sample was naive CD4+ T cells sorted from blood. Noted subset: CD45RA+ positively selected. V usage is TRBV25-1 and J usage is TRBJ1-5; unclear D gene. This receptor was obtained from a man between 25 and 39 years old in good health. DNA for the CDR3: TGTGCCAGCAGTGACCCAGTTAGCAATCAGCCCCAGCATTTT. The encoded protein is CASSDPVSNQPQHF.